The T cell receptor (beta chain) under discussion was sequenced for a study of CD8 T cells in Susac syndrome. Study observations and caveats: A relatively small number of individuals underwent TCR sequencing and HLA analysis. None of the CD4+ T cell repertoires in Susac syndrome showed clonal expansion.

Germline V gives CDR1 MNHEY, CDR2 SMNVEV (reference sequence). V was trimmed by 8 bases and J by 0 bases, leaving 14 bases between them. The CDR3 loop spans 14 amino acids. RNA in amounts of 0.5 to 1 ug was reverse transcribed with random hexamers. By means of immunoSEQ multiplex PCR, TCR beta CDR3 spanning 54 Vbeta and 13 Jbeta underwent amplification. TCRdb fed the immunoSEQ multiplex PCR reads into MiXCR, producing one record per CDR3 protein. This table has roughly 140,000 distinct CDR3 sequences, approximately 95% appearing once. Concerning this clonotype: Its antigen is still unknown.

V and J are TRBV27 and TRBJ2-7; D is perhaps TRBD2 (6 bases). Specimen: CD4+ T cells from PBMCs. This receptor was identified in a human donor with Susac syndrome. CDR3 in amino acids: CASGPSVNSYEQYF. The CDR3 DNA is TGTGCCAGCGGCCCTAGCGTTAACTCCTACGAGCAGTACTTC.